This T cell receptor (beta chain) was found in a study of blood T cell repertoires in COVID-19. Profiled with immunoSEQ multiplex PCR; TCRdb holds only in-frame clones, not every one. Among 200,000 to 250,000 clones listed, roughly nine tenths were seen once. Per the germline V gene, CDR1 is GTSNPN and CDR2 is SVGIG (reference sequence). V was shortened by 8 bases and J by 0 bases, with 17 bases between the two germline ends. The CDR3 runs to 15 residues. This TCR came from a woman in her late teens or twenties who had recovered from COVID-19. Sequenced input: peripheral blood. V usage is TRBV30 and J usage is TRBJ1-5; D remains unclear. Written as DNA, the CDR3 is TGTGCCGCGGGATGGCAGATGAATAGCAATCAGCCCCAGCATTTT. It encodes CAAGWQMNSNQPQHF.